This entry lists 25 T cell receptor beta chains sequenced from one sample in a study of blood T cell repertoires in COVID-19. Here immunoSEQ multiplex PCR was the method, and the copy in TCRdb shows in-frame clones only, minus some. Of 250,000 or so clones in the sample, 86% were seen once. The specimen was PBMCs or T cells enriched from blood (not recorded which). The source of these receptors is a young woman who had recovered from COVID-19.

CDR3 residues: CASSSGRDGEKLFF. CDR3 sequence (DNA): TGTGCCAGCAGCTCTGGGCGGGATGGGGAAAAACTGTTTTTT. The J gene is TRBJ1-4, the V gene TRBV5-4; D uncertain. The CDR3 is 14 amino acids. Germline-derived CDR1 and CDR2 are SGHNT and YYREEE (reference sequence). V gave up 3 bases and J gave up 8 bases, with 14 bases separating them.

The chain uses TRBV7-8 and TRBJ1-1; D unresolved. CDR3 length: 14 residues. V lost 1 base and J lost 4, with 10 bases in between. CDR1 and CDR2 from the germline V gene are SGHVS and FQNEAQ. This chain's CDR3 is CASSLVLGSTEAFF. DNA for the CDR3: TGTGCCAGCAGCTTAGTCCTGGGGAGCACTGAAGCTTTCTTT. The full variable domain, its missing parts supplied by reference TRBV7-8 and TRBJ1-1, is GAGVSQSPRYKVAKRGQDVALRCDPISGHVSLFWYQQALGQGPEFLTYFQNEAQLDKSGLPSDRFFAERPEGSVSTLKIQRTQQEDSAVYLCASSLVLGSTEAFFGQGTRLTVV.

The chain couples TRBV7-9 to TRBJ2-1, with 10 positions matching TRBD2. V lost 6 bases and J lost 0; bases outside the gene matches: 8. The CDR3 sequence is 17 residues long. Germline CDR1 and CDR2: SEHNR and FQNEAQ (reference sequence). The CDR3 nucleotides are TGTGCCAGCAGGGAAACTAGCGGGGCAAGCTCCTACAATGAGCAGTTCTTC. As protein: CASRETSGASSYNEQFF.

The rearrangement uses TRBV5-4 and TRBJ1-1; tentative D call: TRBD1 (6 bases). V gave up 7 bases and J gave up 3 bases, with 16 bases separating them. The germline V gene encodes CDR1 SGHNT and CDR2 YYREEE (reference sequence). CDR3 size: 14 residues. CDR3 amino acids: CASHRASGDTEAFF. The DNA for the CDR3 is TGTGCCAGCCATAGAGCATCAGGGGACACTGAAGCTTTCTTT. The variable domain in full, with the rest retrieved from reference TRBV5-4 and TRBJ1-1, is ETGVTQSPTHLIKTRGQQVTLRCSSQSGHNTVSWYQQALGQGPQFIFQYYREEENGRGNFPPRFSGLQFPNYSSELNVNALELDDSALYLCASHRASGDTEAFFGQGTRLTVV.

The V and J genes are TRBV7-2 and TRBJ2-1; 8 bases are a match to TRBD2. V was clipped by 4 bases and J by 5 bases; unmatched bases: 4. The CDR3 length is 14 residues. Looked up from germline, CDR1 is SGHTA and CDR2 is FQGNSA. CDR3 residues: CASSSLAGNNEQFF. CDR3 nucleotides: TGTGCCAGCAGCTCTCTAGCGGGCAACAATGAGCAGTTCTTC.

A single count supports this clone. V is TRBV19 and J is TRBJ1-1; maybe TRBD1 (5 bases). The V end was cut by 5 bases, the J end by 2 bases, with 21 bases between. The CDR3 loop spans 17 amino acids. Germline loops: CDR1 LNHDA, CDR2 SQIVND (reference sequence). The CDR3 spells CASSLTGLKRYNTEAFF. CDR3 DNA sequence: TGTGCCAGTAGTCTTACGGGACTCAAGCGGTATAACACTGAAGCTTTCTTT.

The gene calls are TRBV9 and TRBJ1-1, with 7 bases matching TRBD1. V dropped 4 bases and J dropped 2; count of bases not matched to a gene: 8. Germline loops: CDR1 SGDLS, CDR2 YYNGEE. The CDR3 has 15 residues. CDR3 sequence reads: CASSFEGAGNTEAFF. CDR3 sequence (DNA): TGTGCCAGCAGCTTCGAGGGGGCAGGCAACACTGAAGCTTTCTTT.

The CDR3 loop is CASSLSAVGSEKLFF. The DNA for the CDR3 is TGTGCCAGCAGTTTATCAGCTGTGGGGAGTGAAAAACTGTTTTTT. The chain carries TRBV27 and TRBJ1-4; D remains ambiguous. Germline loops: CDR1 MNHEY, CDR2 SMNVEV (reference sequence). The CDR3 is made up of 15 amino acids. V was cut by 0 bases and J by 7 bases, with 12 bases left in between.

This clone has ten or more counts. The CDR3 reads CASSPLEGWGQGYDQPQHF. The CDR3, as DNA: TGTGCCAGTAGCCCCCTCGAGGGGTGGGGACAGGGATATGATCAGCCCCAGCATTTT. V is TRBV19 and J is TRBJ1-5; 9 positions agree with TRBD1. Germline-derived CDR1 and CDR2 are LNHDA and SQIVND (reference sequence). The CDR3 spans 19 residues. V shed 6 bases, J shed 5 bases, and the junction held 20 bases outside the gene matches.

The V gene is TRBV10-2, the J gene TRBJ2-5; D possibly corresponds to TRBD1 (5 bases). The CDR3 is 13 amino acids. The V gene lost 10 bases and the J gene lost 5 bases, with 17 bases spanning the gap. CDR1 is WSHSY and CDR2 is SAAADI in the germline V gene. This chain's CDR3 is CAIGAGSGETQYF. CDR3 bases: TGCGCCATTGGAGCAGGGTCAGGGGAGACCCAGTACTTC.

The chain joins TRBV6-5 to TRBJ1-6, with D tentatively TRBD1 (5 bases). This CDR3 is built from 15 residues. Germline V CDR1 and CDR2: MNHEY, SVGAGI. V lost 2 bases and J 6 bases, leaving 11 bases between the germline ends. CDR3 DNA: TGTGCCAGCAGTTACGGGGGGGACCCTAATTCACCCCTCCACTTT. It encodes CASSYGGDPNSPLHF.

The rearrangement links TRBV7-9 to TRBJ1-6, with D maybe TRBD1 (5 bases). V shed 2 bases and J shed 8 bases, with 16 bases lying between them. This CDR3 contains 16 residues. Germline loops: CDR1 SEHNR, CDR2 FQNEAQ (reference sequence). The CDR3 nucleotides are TGTGCCAGCAGCTTACGGGGGGGGAGTAGCGATTCACCCCTCCACTTT. Translation: CASSLRGGSSDSPLHF.

The chain's CDR3 is CASSRGGNTEAFF. Written as DNA, the CDR3 is TGTGCCAGCTCACGGGGGGGGAACACTGAAGCTTTCTTT. The chain has TRBV7-2 and TRBJ1-1; D might be TRBD1 (5 bases). CDR1 is SGHTA, CDR2 FQGNSA, per germline. This CDR3 has 13 amino acids. Trimming cost V 8 bases and J 1 base, with 11 bases left between them.

The chain links TRBV9 to TRBJ2-5; 10 nucleotides align to TRBD2. The germline CDR1 and CDR2 sequences are SGDLS and YYNGEE. This CDR3 is 17 amino acids long. Trimming cost V 0 bases and J 1 base; bases outside gene matches: 6. Here the CDR3 DNA reads TGTGCCAGCAGCGTAGCCCATGGACTAGCGGTCCAAGAGACCCAGTACTTC. Protein product: CASSVAHGLAVQETQYF.

CDR3 in amino acids: CVRSLLGANTEAFF. The CDR3, as DNA: TGTGTCAGAAGCTTATTGGGGGCGAACACTGAAGCTTTCTTT. The V gene is TRBV7-5, the J gene TRBJ1-1; TRBD1, the table's D call, lacks a check against the DNA. TRBV7-5 is described as a pseudogene. This CDR3 is 14 amino acids long.

This chain joins TRBV5-4 and TRBJ1-1, with 8 bases identical to TRBD1. V trimming: 4 bases; J trimming: 11 bases; junction bases outside the gene matches: 13. CDR3 size: 14 residues. Per germline, CDR1 SGHNT and CDR2 YYREEE (reference sequence). The CDR3 reads CASSNRGSPLSAFF. CDR3 DNA: TGTGCCAGCAGCAACAGGGGGTCTCCCCTTTCTGCTTTCTTT.

This chain links TRBV12-3 or TRBV12-4 with TRBJ1-5, with 9 bases fitting TRBD1. This CDR3 spans 13 amino acids. J gave up 9 bases and V 6 bases, and 6 bases lay outside the gene matches. In nucleotides, the CDR3 is TGTGCCAGCAGGTGGACAGGGGAGGGGCCCCAGCATTTT. It translates to CASRWTGEGPQHF.

The chain links TRBV5-1 to TRBJ1-3, with D possibly TRBD1 on 5 matching bases. The germline gives CDR1 SGHRS, CDR2 YFSETQ. The CDR3 runs to 15 residues. Trimming pared 3 bases from V and 2 bases from J, leaving 12 bases between. In nucleotides, the CDR3 is TGCGCCAGCAGCTCCCCCGGAGGGGCTGGAAACACCATATATTTT. Encoded protein: CASSSPGGAGNTIYF.

This chain links TRBV5-1 with TRBJ2-2; tentative D call: TRBD1 (5 bases). The CDR3 contains 13 residues. Looked up from germline, CDR1 is SGHRS and CDR2 is YFSETQ. V dropped 5 bases and J dropped 2 bases, with 7 bases sitting between them. The CDR3 nucleotides are TGCGCCAGCAGGCAGGGAAACACCGGGGAGCTGTTTTTT. Protein: CASRQGNTGELFF.

J is TRBJ2-2 and V is TRBV7-7, with 7 nucleotides matching TRBD2. The CDR3 spans 16 residues. Looked up from germline, CDR1 is SSHAT and CDR2 is FNYEAQ (reference sequence). V shed 0 bases and J 5 bases; nucleotides not matched to a gene: 6. The CDR3 sequence is CASSLAAGSGTGELFF. CDR3 nucleotide sequence: TGTGCCAGCAGCTTAGCAGCGGGGTCCGGGACCGGGGAGCTGTTTTTT.

This chain joins TRBV7-9 and TRBJ2-3; 7 nucleotides align to TRBD1. The CDR3 extends over 17 amino acids. V shed 6 bases and J 4 bases; nucleotides not matched to a gene: 16. The germline gives CDR1 SEHNR, CDR2 FQNEAQ (reference sequence). The CDR3 nucleotides are TGTGCCAGCAGTTCCTCTCCGGACAGGATTGCGTCAGATACGCAGTATTTT. Amino acid sequence: CASSSSPDRIASDTQYF.

The rearrangement joins TRBV30 to TRBJ1-2; 10 nucleotides match TRBD1. Germline V CDR1 and CDR2: GTSNPN, SVGIG (reference sequence). Trimming cost V 2 bases and J 8 bases; bases outside gene matches: 11. This CDR3 spans 15 amino acids. The CDR3 loop is CAWSPPGQGNRGYTF. CDR3 DNA: TGTGCCTGGAGTCCACCGGGACAGGGGAACCGGGGCTACACCTTC.

Concerning this clone itself: A much larger clone lies a single base off, so this may be a read error. CDR3 sequence: CASNQGPGSDAYEQYF. The CDR3 DNA is TGCGCCAGCAACCAAGGACCCGGGTCAGATGCCTACGAGCAGTACTTC. This chain joins TRBV4-1 and TRBJ2-7; D ambiguous. Germline CDR1 and CDR2: MGHRA and YSYEKL. The CDR3 is made up of 16 amino acids.

This chain connects TRBV5-4 to TRBJ2-5, with 8 bases lining up with TRBD2. V shed 5 bases and J 5 bases; nucleotides not matched to a gene: 11. Germline CDR1 reads SGHNT; CDR2 reads YYREEE (reference sequence). This CDR3 region has 15 residues. The CDR3 loop is CASSLWTSIGETQYF. In nucleotides, the CDR3 is TGTGCCAGCAGTCTATGGACTAGCATAGGGGAGACCCAGTACTTC.

The chain joins TRBV27 to TRBJ2-5; possibly TRBD1 for D (5 bases). The CDR3 covers 12 residues. Trimming removed 2 bases at V and 5 bases at J, with 6 bases between. In germline, CDR1 is MNHEY, CDR2 SMNVEV (reference sequence). CDR3 nucleotides: TGTGCCAGCAGTTTAAAGGGGGAGACCCAGTACTTC. The encoded protein is CASSLKGETQYF.